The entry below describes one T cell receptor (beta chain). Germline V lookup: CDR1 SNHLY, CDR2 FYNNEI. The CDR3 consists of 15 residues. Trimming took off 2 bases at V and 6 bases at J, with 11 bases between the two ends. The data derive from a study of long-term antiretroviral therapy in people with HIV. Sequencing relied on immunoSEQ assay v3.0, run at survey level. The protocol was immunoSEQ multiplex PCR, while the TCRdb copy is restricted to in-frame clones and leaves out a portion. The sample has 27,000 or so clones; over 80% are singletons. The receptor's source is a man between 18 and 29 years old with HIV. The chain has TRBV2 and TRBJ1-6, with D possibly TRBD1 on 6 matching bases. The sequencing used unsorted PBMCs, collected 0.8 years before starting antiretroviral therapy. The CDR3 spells CASSEIEGGNSPLHF. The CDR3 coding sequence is TGTGCCAGCAGTGAAATCGAAGGGGGTAATTCACCCCTCCACTTT.